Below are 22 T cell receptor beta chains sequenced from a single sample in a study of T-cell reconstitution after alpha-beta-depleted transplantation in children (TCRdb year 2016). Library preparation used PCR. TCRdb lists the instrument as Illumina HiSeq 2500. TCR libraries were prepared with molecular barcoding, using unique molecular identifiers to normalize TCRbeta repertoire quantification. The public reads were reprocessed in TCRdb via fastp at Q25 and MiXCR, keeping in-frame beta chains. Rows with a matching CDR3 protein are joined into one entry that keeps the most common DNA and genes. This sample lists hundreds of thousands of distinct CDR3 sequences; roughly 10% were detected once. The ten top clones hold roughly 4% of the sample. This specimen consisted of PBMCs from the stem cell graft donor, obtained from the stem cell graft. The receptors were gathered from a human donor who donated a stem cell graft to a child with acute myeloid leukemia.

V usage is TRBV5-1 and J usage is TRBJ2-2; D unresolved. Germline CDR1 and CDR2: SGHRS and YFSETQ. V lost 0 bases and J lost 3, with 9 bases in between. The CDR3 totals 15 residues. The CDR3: CASSLVSSYTGELFF. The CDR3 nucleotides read TGCGCCAGCAGCTTGGTGTCCTCCTACACCGGGGAGCTGTTTTTT.

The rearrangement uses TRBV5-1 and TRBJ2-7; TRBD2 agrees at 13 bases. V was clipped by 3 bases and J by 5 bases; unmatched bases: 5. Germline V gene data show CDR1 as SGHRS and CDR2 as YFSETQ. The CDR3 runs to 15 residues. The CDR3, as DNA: TGCGCCAGCAGCTCCGGACTAGCGGGAGTCAACGAGCAGTACTTC. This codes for CASSSGLAGVNEQYF.

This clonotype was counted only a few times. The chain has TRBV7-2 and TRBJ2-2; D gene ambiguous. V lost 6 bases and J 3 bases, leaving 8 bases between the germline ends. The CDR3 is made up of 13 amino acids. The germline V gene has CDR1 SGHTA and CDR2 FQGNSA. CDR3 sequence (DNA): TGTGCCAGCAGGTGGAGCGACACCGGGGAGCTGTTTTTT. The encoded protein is CASRWSDTGELFF.

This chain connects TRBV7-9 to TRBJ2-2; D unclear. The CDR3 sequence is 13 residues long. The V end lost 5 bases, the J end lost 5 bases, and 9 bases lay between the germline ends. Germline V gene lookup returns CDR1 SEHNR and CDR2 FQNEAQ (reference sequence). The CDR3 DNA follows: TGTGCCAGCAGCCAGCTTGATACCGGGGAGCTGTTTTTT. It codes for CASSQLDTGELFF.

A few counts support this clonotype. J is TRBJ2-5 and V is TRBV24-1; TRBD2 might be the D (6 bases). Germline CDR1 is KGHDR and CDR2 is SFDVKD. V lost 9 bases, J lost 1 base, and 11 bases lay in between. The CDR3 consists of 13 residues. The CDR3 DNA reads TGTGCCACCGCAAACGGGGGCCAAGAGACCCAGTACTTC. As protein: CATANGGQETQYF.

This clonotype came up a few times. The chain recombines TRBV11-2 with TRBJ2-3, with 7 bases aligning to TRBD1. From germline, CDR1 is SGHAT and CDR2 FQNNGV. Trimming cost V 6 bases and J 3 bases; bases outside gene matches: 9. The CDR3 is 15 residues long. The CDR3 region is CASRSGQEKTDTQYF. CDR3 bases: TGTGCCAGCAGGTCTGGACAGGAAAAAACAGATACGCAGTATTTT.

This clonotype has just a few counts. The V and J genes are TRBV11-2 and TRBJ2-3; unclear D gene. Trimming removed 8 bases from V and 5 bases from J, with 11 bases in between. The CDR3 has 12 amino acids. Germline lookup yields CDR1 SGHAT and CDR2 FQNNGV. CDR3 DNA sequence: TGTGCCAGCGGGCCTATCCTAGATACGCAGTATTTT. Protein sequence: CASGPILDTQYF.

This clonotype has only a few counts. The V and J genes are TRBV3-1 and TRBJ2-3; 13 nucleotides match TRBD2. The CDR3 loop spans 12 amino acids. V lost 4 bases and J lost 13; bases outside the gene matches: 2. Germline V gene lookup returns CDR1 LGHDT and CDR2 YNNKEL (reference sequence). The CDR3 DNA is TGTGCCAGCAGCCCTACTAGCGGGAGGGAGTATTTT. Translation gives CASSPTSGREYF.

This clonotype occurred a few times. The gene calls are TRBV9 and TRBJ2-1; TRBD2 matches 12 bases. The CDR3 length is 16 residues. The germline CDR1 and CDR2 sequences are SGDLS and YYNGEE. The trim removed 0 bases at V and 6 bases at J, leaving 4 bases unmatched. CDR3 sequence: CASSVGGLAGINEQFF. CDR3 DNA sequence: TGTGCCAGCAGCGTAGGAGGACTAGCGGGAATCAATGAGCAGTTCTTC.

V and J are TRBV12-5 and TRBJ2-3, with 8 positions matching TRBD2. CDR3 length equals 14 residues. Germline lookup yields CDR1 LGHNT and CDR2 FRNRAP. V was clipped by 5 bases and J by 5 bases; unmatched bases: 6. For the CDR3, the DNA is TGTGCTAGTGGTCTTTCGGGAGGGGGAGATACGCAGTATTTT. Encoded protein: CASGLSGGGDTQYF.

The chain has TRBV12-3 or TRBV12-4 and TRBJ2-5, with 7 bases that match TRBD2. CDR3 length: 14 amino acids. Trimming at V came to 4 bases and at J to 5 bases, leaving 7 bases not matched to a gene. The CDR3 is CASSSPDGGETQYF. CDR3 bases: TGTGCCAGCAGTTCCCCTGACGGGGGGGAGACCCAGTACTTC.

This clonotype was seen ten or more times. DNA of the CDR3: TGCAGCGTTGATCGACTAGCGGGAACTGAGCAGTTCTTC. Amino acids: CSVDRLAGTEQFF. The chain links TRBV29-1 to TRBJ2-1; the match to TRBD2 covers 11 bases. The V gene end was trimmed by 3 bases and the J gene end by 9 bases; junction bases not matched to a gene: 4. The germline V gene encodes CDR1 SQVTM and CDR2 ANQGSEA. This CDR3 has 13 amino acids.

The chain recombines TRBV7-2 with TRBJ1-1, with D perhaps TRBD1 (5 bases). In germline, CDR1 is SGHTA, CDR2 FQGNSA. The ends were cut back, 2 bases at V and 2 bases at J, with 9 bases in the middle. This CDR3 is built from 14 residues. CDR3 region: CASSLKQANTEAFF. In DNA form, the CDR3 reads TGTGCCAGCAGCTTAAAACAGGCAAACACTGAAGCTTTCTTT.

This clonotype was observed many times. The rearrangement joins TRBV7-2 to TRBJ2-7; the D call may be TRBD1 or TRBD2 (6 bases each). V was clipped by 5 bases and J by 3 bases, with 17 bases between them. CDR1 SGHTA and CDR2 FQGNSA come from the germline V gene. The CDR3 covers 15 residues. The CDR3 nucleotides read TGTGCCAGCAGCCTAACCGGGGGCCTCGACTACGAGCAGTACTTC. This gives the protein CASSLTGGLDYEQYF.

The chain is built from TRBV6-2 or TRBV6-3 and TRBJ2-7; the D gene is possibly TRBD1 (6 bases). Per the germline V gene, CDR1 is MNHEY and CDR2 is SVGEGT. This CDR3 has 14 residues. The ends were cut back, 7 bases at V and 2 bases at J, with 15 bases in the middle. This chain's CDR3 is CASNPTGWAYEQYF. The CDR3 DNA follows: TGTGCCAGCAATCCGACAGGCTGGGCCTACGAGCAGTACTTC.

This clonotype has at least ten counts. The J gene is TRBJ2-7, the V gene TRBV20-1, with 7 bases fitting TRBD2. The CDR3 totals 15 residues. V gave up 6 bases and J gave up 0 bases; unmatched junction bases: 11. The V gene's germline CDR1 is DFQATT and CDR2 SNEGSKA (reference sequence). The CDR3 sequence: CSAGKAGFSSYEQYF. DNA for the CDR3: TGCAGTGCGGGAAAAGCGGGGTTTAGCTCCTACGAGCAGTACTTC.

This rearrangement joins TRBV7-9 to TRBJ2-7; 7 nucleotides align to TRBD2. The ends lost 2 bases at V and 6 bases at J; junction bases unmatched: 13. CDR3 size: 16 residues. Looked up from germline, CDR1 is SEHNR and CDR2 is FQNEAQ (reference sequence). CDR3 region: CASSLKWPAGDSEQYF. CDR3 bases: TGTGCCAGCAGCTTAAAGTGGCCGGCGGGAGATAGCGAGCAGTACTTC. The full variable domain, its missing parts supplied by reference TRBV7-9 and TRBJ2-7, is DTGVSQNPRHKITKRGQNVTFRCDPISEHNRLYWYRQTLGQGPEFLTYFQNEAQLEKSRLLSDRFSAERPKGSFSTLEIQRTEQGDSAMYLCASSLKWPAGDSEQYFGPGTRLTVT.

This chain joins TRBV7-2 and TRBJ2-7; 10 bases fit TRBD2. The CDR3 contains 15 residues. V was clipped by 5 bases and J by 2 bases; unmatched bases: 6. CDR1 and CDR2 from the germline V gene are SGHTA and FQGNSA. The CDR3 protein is CASSVGTSVTYEQYF. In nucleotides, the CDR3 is TGTGCCAGCAGCGTCGGGACTAGCGTTACCTACGAGCAGTACTTC.

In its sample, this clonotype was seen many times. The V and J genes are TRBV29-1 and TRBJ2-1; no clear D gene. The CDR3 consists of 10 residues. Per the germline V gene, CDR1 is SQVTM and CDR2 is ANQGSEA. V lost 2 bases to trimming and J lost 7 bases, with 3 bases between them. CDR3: CSVETNEQFF. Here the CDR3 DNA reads TGCAGCGTTGAAACAAATGAGCAGTTCTTC.

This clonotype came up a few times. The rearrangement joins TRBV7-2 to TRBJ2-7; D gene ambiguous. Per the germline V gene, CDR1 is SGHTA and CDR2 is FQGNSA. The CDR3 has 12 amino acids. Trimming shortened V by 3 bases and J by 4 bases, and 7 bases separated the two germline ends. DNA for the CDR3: TGTGCCAGCAGCTTCAGCGTTTACGAGCAGTACTTC. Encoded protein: CASSFSVYEQYF.

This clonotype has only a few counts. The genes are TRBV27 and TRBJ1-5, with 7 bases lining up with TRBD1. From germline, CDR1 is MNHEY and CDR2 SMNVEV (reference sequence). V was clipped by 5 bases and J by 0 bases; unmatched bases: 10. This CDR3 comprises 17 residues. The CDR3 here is CASSPYLGTVSNQPQHF. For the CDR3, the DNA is TGTGCCAGCAGTCCATACCTTGGGACAGTTAGCAATCAGCCCCAGCATTTT.

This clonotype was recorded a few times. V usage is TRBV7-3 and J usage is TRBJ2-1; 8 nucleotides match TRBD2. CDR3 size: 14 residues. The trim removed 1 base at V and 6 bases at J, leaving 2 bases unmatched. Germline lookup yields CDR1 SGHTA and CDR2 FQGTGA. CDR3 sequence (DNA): TGTGCCAGCAGCTTAAGCGGGAGGATCAATGAGCAGTTCTTC. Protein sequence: CASSLSGRINEQFF. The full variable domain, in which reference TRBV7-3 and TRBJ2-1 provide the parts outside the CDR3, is GAGVSQTPSNKVTEKGKYVELRCDPISGHTALYWYRQSLGQGPEFLIYFQGTGAADDSGLPNDRFFAVRPEGSVSTLKIQRTERGDSAVYLCASSLSGRINEQFFGPGTRLTVL.